The 26 T cell receptor beta chains presented below share a single source sample, sequenced in a study of regulatory T cells in long-lasting Graves disease. Stated time point: newly diagnosed GD, antithyroid drugs for less than 3 months. The TCR library was prepared using RNA isolated from PBMCs. Both iRepertoire HTBI primers and Arm-PCR of CDR3 regions were used to build the TCR beta libraries. From the multiplex PCR reads, TCRdb called clonotypes with MiXCR, one entry per CDR3 protein. The sample holds 420,000 or so distinct CDR3 sequences, about a sixth seen once. This sample also belongs to another study, concerning T cells in Graves' hyperthyroidism and ophthalmopathy.

This sample comprised peripheral blood mononuclear cells (PBMCs), obtained at new diagnosis, from a patient treated with antithyroid drugs. These receptors were taken from a woman aged 18-30 years with Graves disease.

This clonotype was recorded at least ten times. The chain joins TRBV5-1 to TRBJ1-1; D remains unclear. V gave up 5 bases and J gave up 2 bases, with 7 bases separating them. CDR1 is SGHRS, CDR2 YFSETQ, per germline. The CDR3 runs 12 residues. The CDR3 DNA sequence: TGCGCCAGCAGAATTGGAAACACTGAAGCTTTCTTT. It encodes CASRIGNTEAFF.

This chain connects TRBV27 to TRBJ2-1, with 7 bases matching TRBD1. This CDR3 is built from 17 residues. Per the germline V gene, CDR1 is MNHEY and CDR2 is SMNVEV (reference sequence). J was trimmed by 0 bases and V by 6 bases; bases with no gene match: 11. The CDR3, as DNA: TGTGCCAGCAGGCGCCAGGGGGTCGAGAGCTCCTACAATGAGCAGTTCTTC. Translated, it gives CASRRQGVESSYNEQFF.

This clonotype was found many times. V and J are TRBV28 and TRBJ1-5; 7 bases are a match to TRBD1. The CDR3 contains 15 residues. Trimming cost V 6 bases and J 7 bases; bases outside gene matches: 12. Germline CDR1 reads MDHEN; CDR2 reads SYDVKM. CDR3 in amino acids: CASRLAEGGRQPQHF. In DNA form, the CDR3 reads TGTGCCAGCAGACTCGCCGAAGGGGGCCGCCAGCCCCAGCATTTT.

The chain has TRBV29-1 and TRBJ2-7, with 7 bases matching TRBD1. Per the germline V gene, CDR1 is SQVTM and CDR2 is ANQGSEA. This CDR3 spans 13 amino acids. Germline trimming cut 5 bases from V and 7 bases from J; bases unmatched to any gene: 11. This CDR3 reads CSVRTGSFGEQYF. The DNA of the CDR3 is TGCAGCGTTAGGACAGGTTCTTTTGGAGAGCAGTACTTC.

This clonotype was found many times. The gene calls are TRBV6-1 and TRBJ1-5, with 9 bases fitting TRBD1. V lost 2 bases and J lost 6; bases outside the gene matches: 8. Germline V gives CDR1 MNHNS, CDR2 SASEGT. This CDR3 spans 16 amino acids. DNA of the CDR3: TGTGCCAGCAGTGAAAATATATCGGGACAGGGTCAGCCCCAGCATTTT. Its protein is CASSENISGQGQPQHF.

This clonotype turned up a few times. A far larger clone is just one base off, so this is likely a read error. CDR3 coding DNA: TGTGCCAGCAGCTTTGCGGGAGTAGGTTACGAGCAGTTCTTC. This encodes CASSFAGVGYEQFF. The rearrangement uses TRBV5-8 and TRBJ2-1; 7 nucleotides match TRBD2. The V and J ends lost 2 bases and 10 bases, in that order; junction bases with no gene match: 9. This CDR3 has 14 residues. The germline V gene encodes CDR1 SGHTS and CDR2 YDEGEE.

The chain couples TRBV6-1 to TRBJ1-5; perhaps TRBD1 as D (5 bases). Trimming cost V 7 bases and J 7 bases, with 20 bases left between them. Germline-derived CDR1 and CDR2 are MNHNS and SASEGT. This CDR3 region has 15 residues. CDR3 DNA: TGTGCCAGCACCCTGGGACCGCTGGGTGGCCAGCCCCAGCATTTT. Protein product: CASTLGPLGGQPQHF.

This clonotype has just a few counts. CDR3 DNA: TGTGCTAGTGGCCCCGGGAGTTGGGAGACCCAGTACTTC. It is translated as CASGPGSWETQYF. This chain links TRBV12-5 with TRBJ2-5; D perhaps matches TRBD2 (6 bases). Looked up from germline, CDR1 is LGHNT and CDR2 is FRNRAP. V was cut by 6 bases and J by 5 bases, with 13 bases left in between. The CDR3 loop spans 13 amino acids.

This clonotype occurred a few times. At one end, the junction sequence differs from germline, possibly due to a read error. The chain carries TRBV5-6 and TRBJ1-1; D is undetermined. The CDR3 consists of 14 residues. Germline CDR1 and CDR2: SGHDT and YYEEEE. The CDR3 sequence is CASSLSGMNTEAFF. CDR3 nucleotide sequence: TGCGCCAGCAGCTTATCGGGAATGAACACTGAAGCTTTCTTT.

This clonotype has ten or more counts. The chain employs TRBV3-1 and TRBJ2-7; D remains unclear. Deletions cut 3 bases from V and 6 bases from J, with 9 bases between. This CDR3 contains 12 residues. The V gene's germline CDR1 is LGHDT and CDR2 YNNKEL (reference sequence). CDR3 loop: CASSQLASEQYF. CDR3 bases: TGTGCCAGCAGCCAGTTAGCCTCCGAGCAGTACTTC.

This clonotype was seen just once. Since a much larger clone is just one base distant, this may be a read error. V usage is TRBV30 and J usage is TRBJ1-1; maybe TRBD1 (6 bases). CDR3 length: 13 amino acids. CDR1 GTSNPN and CDR2 SVGIG come from the germline V gene (reference sequence). V was trimmed by 1 base and J by 5 bases, leaving 11 bases between them. The CDR3 is CAWSGGASTEAFF. The CDR3 nucleotides are TGTGCCTGGAGTGGGGGGGCTTCGACTGAAGCTTTCTTT.

This clonotype has at least ten counts. The V call is TRBV18, the J call TRBJ1-5; perhaps TRBD1 as D (6 bases). V was shortened by 5 bases and J by 2 bases, with 13 bases between the two germline ends. Per the germline V gene, CDR1 is KGHSH and CDR2 is LQKENI. The CDR3 is made up of 15 amino acids. CDR3 DNA sequence: TGTGCCAGCTCATCGGGCCGGACAGGCAATCAGCCCCAGCATTTT. This translates into CASSSGRTGNQPQHF.

This clonotype was observed once. The V call is TRBV19, the J call TRBJ2-2; 7 bases agree with TRBD1. Per the germline V gene, CDR1 is LNHDA and CDR2 is SQIVND (reference sequence). Trimming took 3 bases from V and 5 from J; bases not matched to a gene: 15. CDR3 length: 18 residues. The CDR3 reads CASSMRQGILQRTGELFF. In DNA, the CDR3 is TGTGCCAGTAGTATGAGACAGGGAATCCTGCAAAGGACCGGGGAGCTGTTTTTT.

At least ten counts were recorded for this clonotype. The chain employs TRBV15 and TRBJ2-7, with 7 bases matching TRBD2. The V segment lost 4 bases and the J segment 4 bases; nucleotides outside the gene matches: 4. The CDR3 spans 13 residues. CDR1 is LNHNV, CDR2 YYDKDF, per germline (reference sequence). The CDR3 spells CATSTSGDYEQYF. In DNA form, the CDR3 reads TGTGCCACCAGCACCAGCGGGGATTACGAGCAGTACTTC.

The chain employs TRBV15 and TRBJ2-2, with TRBD2 matching 10 bases. Trimming removed 2 bases from V and 6 bases from J; junction bases left unmatched: 6. Germline V CDR1 and CDR2: LNHNV, YYDKDF (reference sequence). The length of the CDR3 is 16 residues. CDR3 DNA sequence: TGTGCCACCAGCAGACTAGCGGGAGAAAAAGCCGGGGAGCTGTTTTTT. Translation gives CATSRLAGEKAGELFF. Looking up the rest from reference TRBV15 and TRBJ2-2 gives the full variable domain: DAMVIQNPRYQVTQFGKPVTLSCSQTLNHNVMYWYQQKSSQAPKLLFHYYDKDFNNEADTPDNFQSRRPNTSFCFLDIRSPGLGDTAMYLCATSRLAGEKAGELFFGEGSRLTVL.

About this clonotype itself: A read error is possible here, since a much larger clone lies one base away. The chain employs TRBV7-2 and TRBJ2-7; D possibly corresponds to TRBD1 (5 bases). The CDR3 is made up of 14 amino acids. Germline V gives CDR1 SGHTA, CDR2 FQGNSA. The CDR3 sequence is CASSFDSFSCEQYF. The CDR3 DNA is TGTGCCAGCAGCTTTGACAGCTTCTCCTGCGAGCAGTACTTC.

This chain joins TRBV6-1 and TRBJ2-2; 10 bases match TRBD2. The CDR3 is made up of 15 amino acids. Germline V lookup: CDR1 MNHNS, CDR2 SASEGT. The V and J ends lost 11 bases and 3 bases, in that order; junction bases with no gene match: 9. In nucleotides, the CDR3 is TGTGCCGGAGCTAGCGGGAGACGGGACACCGGGGAGCTGTTTTTT. This translates into CAGASGRRDTGELFF.

This clonotype was seen many times. The chain joins TRBV12-3 or TRBV12-4 to TRBJ1-1, with 8 nucleotides matching TRBD1. This CDR3 region has 15 residues. Trimming at V came to 7 bases and at J to 2 bases, leaving 9 bases not matched to a gene. CDR3 nucleotides: TGTGCCAGCATCCTTACAGGGGGAAGAAACACTGAAGCTTTCTTT. Its protein is CASILTGGRNTEAFF.

This clonotype was recorded many times. J is TRBJ1-5 and V is TRBV18; 7 nucleotides line up with TRBD1. CDR1 is KGHSH and CDR2 is LQKENI in the germline V gene. CDR3 size: 14 residues. J lost 4 bases, V lost 6 bases, and 6 bases had no gene match. The DNA for the CDR3 is TGTGCCAGCTCCGCTTCGGGACAGAATCAGCCCCAGCATTTT. Amino acid sequence: CASSASGQNQPQHF.

The J gene is TRBJ2-1, the V gene TRBV10-3; D gene ambiguous. CDR3 size: 16 residues. Germline assignment: CDR1 ENHRY and CDR2 SYGVKD. The germline V and J ends were trimmed by 0 bases and 6 bases, with 15 bases remaining between them. CDR3 nucleotides: TGTGCCATCAGTGAGTCGGTGAGGAGTGCTGGCAATGAGCAGTTCTTC. Its protein is CAISESVRSAGNEQFF.

A note on this clonotype: This may come from a read error, since a much larger clone is one base off. This chain's CDR3 is CASSLASGECTEAFF. CDR3 nucleotide sequence: TGCGCCAGCAGCTTGGCCTCAGGGGAATGCACTGAAGCTTTCTTT. The rearrangement joins TRBV5-1 to TRBJ1-1, with TRBD1 as a possible D gene (6 bases). The CDR3 covers 15 residues. The V and J ends lost 0 bases and 4 bases respectively, with 13 bases between them. From germline, CDR1 is SGHRS and CDR2 YFSETQ.

The V and J genes are TRBV6-1 and TRBJ1-2; D uncertain. Trimming removed 6 bases at V and 8 bases at J, with 16 bases between. The length of the CDR3 is 13 residues. Germline loops: CDR1 MNHNS, CDR2 SASEGT. The CDR3 loop reads CASRARSLQGYTF. CDR3 bases: TGTGCCAGCAGAGCCCGGTCGCTGCAGGGCTACACCTTC.

The CDR3 protein is CSVEDEGIGVDEQFF. The CDR3 DNA sequence: TGCAGCGTTGAAGATGAGGGGATTGGTGTAGATGAGCAGTTCTTC. The chain combines TRBV29-1 with TRBJ2-1; either TRBD1 or TRBD2 may fit D (5 bases each). Germline values: CDR1 SQVTM, CDR2 ANQGSEA. The CDR3 contains 15 residues. Deletions cut 0 bases from V and 8 bases from J, with 17 bases between.

The sample holds a few counts of this clonotype. The V and J genes are TRBV7-2 and TRBJ2-2, with D unresolved. The CDR3 has 15 amino acids. Trimming stripped 1 base from V and 7 bases from J, with 13 bases between. Germline-derived CDR1 and CDR2 are SGHTA and FQGNSA. The CDR3 loop is CASSLDSPTLGELFF. The CDR3, as DNA: TGTGCCAGCAGCTTAGATTCGCCGACACTCGGGGAGCTGTTTTTT.

The table lists this clonotype with many counts. The V gene is TRBV6-1, the J gene TRBJ2-7; no reliable D call. The germline V gene has CDR1 MNHNS and CDR2 SASEGT. V was trimmed by 5 bases and J by 0 bases, leaving 14 bases between them. CDR3 length equals 15 residues. The CDR3, as DNA: TGTGCCAGCAGTACCGTTTCGGTAAGCTCCTACGAGCAGTACTTC. This encodes CASSTVSVSSYEQYF.

The chain links TRBV24-1 to TRBJ1-3; D not resolved. Trimming removed 12 bases from V and 0 bases from J, with 17 bases in between. Germline V gene lookup returns CDR1 KGHDR and CDR2 SFDVKD. The CDR3 is 15 amino acids. In DNA form, the CDR3 reads TGTGCCCCCTTCCTTGAGGGCAGCTCTGGAAACACCATATATTTT. It codes for CAPFLEGSSGNTIYF.